What follows are 23 T cell receptor beta chains derived from one specimen sequenced in a study of blood T cells in healthy people across ages. A sample-barcoded 5' primer and a J-beta primer mix were used in a second PCR of about 7 to 11 cycles. TCRdb used MiXCR to reprocess the 5' RACE reads, holding one entry per CDR3 protein. This sample has roughly 1.9 million distinct CDR3 sequences, with roughly 43% found just once. Sequencing was performed on blood. These TCRs come from a human donor in good health.

This chain connects TRBV9 to TRBJ2-7; tentatively, D is TRBD1 (6 bases). Trimming pared 3 bases from V and 7 bases from J, leaving 23 bases between. Germline CDR1 is SGDLS and CDR2 is YYNGEE. The CDR3 loop spans 16 amino acids. The CDR3 bases are TGTGCCAGCAGCGCCGGACAGAGTTCCTTCCGGAGGGAGCAGTACTTC. It yields the protein CASSAGQSSFRREQYF.

The rearrangement uses TRBV7-9 and TRBJ2-3; TRBD1 aligns across 11 bases. V was clipped by 5 bases and J by 4 bases; unmatched bases: 8. The CDR3 spans 16 residues. Germline lookup yields CDR1 SEHNR and CDR2 FQNEAQ (reference sequence). CDR3: CASSTLGQGAPDTQYF. For the CDR3, the DNA is TGTGCCAGCAGCACCTTAGGACAGGGGGCCCCAGATACGCAGTATTTT.

This clonotype was seen a handful of times. The V gene is TRBV9, the J gene TRBJ1-2; no clear D gene. Deletions cut 4 bases from V and 8 bases from J, with 15 bases between. From germline, CDR1 is SGDLS and CDR2 YYNGEE. CDR3 length: 13 residues. CDR3 protein: CASSPREVHGYTF. In DNA, the CDR3 is TGTGCCAGCAGCCCCCGGGAGGTACACGGCTACACCTTC.

Only a few counts were recorded for this clonotype. The chain carries TRBV6-2 or TRBV6-3 and TRBJ2-1; TRBD2 matches 11 bases. In germline, CDR1 is MNHEY, CDR2 SVGEGT. The length of the CDR3 is 13 residues. Germline trimming cut 7 bases from V and 10 bases from J; bases unmatched to any gene: 6. The CDR3 is CASTLAGGFEQFF. The CDR3 region has the DNA TGTGCCAGCACGCTAGCGGGGGGTTTCGAGCAGTTCTTC.

CDR3 sequence reads: CASSLEGLAFETQYF. For the CDR3, the DNA is TGTGCCAGCAGCTTGGAAGGACTAGCCTTCGAGACCCAGTACTTC. This chain connects TRBV11-2 to TRBJ2-7, with 8 positions matching TRBD2. The closer fit of TRBJ2-5 to the DNA end suggests the J call may be wrong. In germline, CDR1 is SGHAT, CDR2 FQNNGV. The CDR3 contains 15 residues.

CDR3 region: CASSLISLSGELFF. In DNA form, the CDR3 reads TGTGCCAGCAGCTTAATAAGTCTCTCCGGGGAGCTGTTTTTT. This rearrangement joins TRBV7-9 to TRBJ2-2; D unresolved. The CDR3 length is 14 residues. Between the trimmed V and J ends, which lost 2 bases and 6 bases, there was a span of 10 bases. Germline V gene data show CDR1 as SEHNR and CDR2 as FQNEAQ (reference sequence).

This clonotype came up a few times. J is TRBJ1-2 and V is TRBV13; the D is unclear. V was trimmed by 6 bases and J by 4 bases, leaving 12 bases between them. This CDR3 is 13 amino acids long. The V gene's germline CDR1 is PRHDT and CDR2 FYEKMQ (reference sequence). The CDR3 region is CASRRPMGYGYTF. In nucleotides, the CDR3 is TGTGCCAGCAGACGACCAATGGGCTATGGCTACACCTTC. Variable domain in full (rest from reference TRBV13 and TRBJ1-2): AAGVIQSPRHLIKEKRETATLKCYPIPRHDTVYWYQQGPGQDPQFLISFYEKMQSDKGSIPDRFSAQQFSDYHSELNMSSLELGDSALYFCASRRPMGYGYTFGSGTRLTVV.

V usage is TRBV6-5 and J usage is TRBJ1-3; possibly TRBD1 for D (5 bases). Trimming took off 0 bases at V and 2 bases at J, with 17 bases between the two ends. Germline V gene sequence: CDR1 MNHEY, CDR2 SVGAGI. The CDR3 loop spans 18 amino acids. CDR3 amino acids: CASSYSSVRGLAGNTIYF. Here the CDR3 DNA reads TGTGCCAGCAGTTACTCGAGTGTCCGGGGGTTGGCTGGAAACACCATATATTTT.

This chain's CDR3 is CASSYPVGQGNEQYF. The CDR3 region has the DNA TGTGCCAGCAGTTACCCGGTGGGACAGGGTAACGAGCAGTACTTC. This sequence joins TRBV6-2 or TRBV6-3 and TRBJ2-4; 9 bases are a match to TRBD1. The DNA end is a closer match to TRBJ2-7, so the J assignment may be wrong. This CDR3 has 15 amino acids. From germline, CDR1 is MNHEY and CDR2 SVGEGT.

In its sample, this clonotype was seen a few times. The genes are TRBV7-2 and TRBJ1-2; D remains unclear. The CDR3 sequence is 14 residues long. CDR1 SGHTA and CDR2 FQGNSA come from the germline V gene. The ends were cut back, 4 bases at V and 4 bases at J, with 13 bases in the middle. The CDR3 region is CASSSKRDSYGYTF. The CDR3 DNA reads as TGTGCCAGCAGCTCCAAGAGGGATAGCTATGGCTACACCTTC. The full variable domain, rest sourced from reference TRBV7-2 and TRBJ1-2, is GAGVSQSPSNKVTEKGKDVELRCDPISGHTALYWYRQSLGQGLEFLIYFQGNSAPDKSGLPSDRFSAERTGGSVSTLTIQRTQQEDSAVYLCASSSKRDSYGYTFGSGTRLTVV.

The V call is TRBV7-2, the J call TRBJ1-2, with D perhaps matching TRBD1 (5 bases). Germline V gene sequence: CDR1 SGHTA, CDR2 FQGNSA. The V end was cut by 3 bases, the J end by 8 bases, with 22 bases between. This CDR3 comprises 16 residues. CDR3 residues: CASSLRRDFRFVGYTF. In DNA, the CDR3 is TGTGCCAGCAGCTTGAGACGGGACTTTCGATTTGTAGGCTACACCTTC.

This clonotype was counted only a few times. The chain links TRBV9 to TRBJ2-3; possibly TRBD2 for D (5 bases). CDR1 and CDR2 from the germline V gene are SGDLS and YYNGEE. V lost 1 base to trimming and J lost 2 bases, with 11 bases between them. The CDR3 totals 15 residues. CDR3 in amino acids: CASSVLTSNTDTQYF. CDR3 DNA: TGTGCCAGCAGCGTATTAACTAGTAACACAGATACGCAGTATTTT.

The chain uses TRBV12-3 or TRBV12-4 and TRBJ1-6; D remains ambiguous. The CDR3 is made up of 14 amino acids. Trimming pared 5 bases from V and 10 bases from J, leaving 15 bases between. CDR3 residues: CASSPSRAGSPLHF. CDR3 in DNA: TGTGCCAGCAGTCCGTCGAGGGCCGGATCACCCCTCCACTTT.

The chain joins TRBV27 to TRBJ2-7; 8 nucleotides align to TRBD1. Trimming cost V 3 bases and J 3 bases; bases outside gene matches: 7. This CDR3 has 15 residues. Germline CDR1 reads MNHEY; CDR2 reads SMNVEV (reference sequence). CDR3 sequence reads: CASSLSRTGIYEQYF. The DNA for the CDR3 is TGTGCCAGCAGTTTGTCGCGGACAGGGATCTACGAGCAGTACTTC.

The V call is TRBV20-1, the J call TRBJ2-1; 10 bases line up with TRBD2. The CDR3 contains 15 residues. Trimming at V came to 4 bases and at J to 7 bases, leaving 10 bases not matched to a gene. Germline lookup yields CDR1 DFQATT and CDR2 SNEGSKA (reference sequence). The CDR3 nucleotides read TGCAGTGCTATAGATCAGCGGGGGGGCGGGAATGAGCAGTTCTTC. Encoded protein: CSAIDQRGGGNEQFF.

This clonotype has just a few counts. The chain uses TRBV7-6 and TRBJ2-1; 9 bases line up with TRBD2. The germline CDR1 and CDR2 sequences are SGHVS and FNYEAQ. V was clipped by 4 bases and J by 7 bases; unmatched bases: 5. This CDR3 region has 14 residues. In DNA form, the CDR3 reads TGTGCCAGCAGCTCTCTAGCGGGGATAAATGAGCAGTTCTTC. This gives the protein CASSSLAGINEQFF.

V gene TRBV2 combines with J gene TRBJ1-5, with D possibly TRBD1 on 5 matching bases. The CDR3 contains 14 residues. The germline CDR1 and CDR2 sequences are SNHLY and FYNNEI. V was shortened by 5 bases and J by 6 bases, with 14 bases between the two germline ends. The CDR3 sequence: CASSRTLQGQPQHF. CDR3 DNA sequence: TGTGCCAGCAGTAGAACCCTCCAGGGTCAGCCCCAGCATTTT. Full variable domain (outside the CDR3, taken from reference TRBV2 and TRBJ1-5): EPEVTQTPSHQVTQMGQEVILRCVPISNHLYFYWYRQILGQKVEFLVSFYNNEISEKSEIFDDQFSVERPDGSNFTLKIRSTKLEDSAMYFCASSRTLQGQPQHFGDGTRLSIL.

This clonotype appeared a few times. The chain carries TRBV20-1 and TRBJ2-1; 10 nucleotides line up with TRBD2. Germline V gives CDR1 DFQATT, CDR2 SNEGSKA (reference sequence). After removal of 2 bases from V and 10 bases from J, the junction contained 11 bases not matched to a gene. CDR3 length equals 15 residues. CDR3 sequence (DNA): TGCAGTGCTAGATTGGGTCTAGCGGGGGCCAGGGAGCAGTTCTTC. It codes for CSARLGLAGAREQFF.

At least ten counts were recorded for this clonotype. The chain joins TRBV5-1 to TRBJ2-7; D gene ambiguous. The CDR3 has 13 amino acids. V lost 0 bases, J lost 1 base, and 5 bases lay in between. Germline loops: CDR1 SGHRS, CDR2 YFSETQ. The CDR3 nucleotides are TGCGCCAGCAGCTTGGAGGATTCCTACGAGCAGTACTTC. Translating it yields CASSLEDSYEQYF.

This clonotype has a handful of counts. This sequence joins TRBV27 and TRBJ2-1; TRBD2 is a possible D gene (5 bases). The CDR3 extends over 14 amino acids. Germline CDR1 is MNHEY and CDR2 is SMNVEV (reference sequence). The V and J ends lost 6 bases and 9 bases respectively, with 18 bases between them. CDR3 in amino acids: CASRELGGFREQFF. CDR3 in DNA: TGTGCCAGCAGGGAGTTGGGCGGGTTCCGTGAGCAGTTCTTC.

This clonotype was observed a handful of times. The V gene is TRBV2, the J gene TRBJ2-3; D is possibly TRBD2 (7 bases). The CDR3 loop spans 13 amino acids. With 8 bases removed from V and 6 bases from J, the gap between germline ends came to 15 bases. Germline CDR1 and CDR2: SNHLY and FYNNEI. CDR3 DNA sequence: TGTGCCAGCTGGAGGGGGGGTATTGATACGCAGTATTTT. Encoded protein: CASWRGGIDTQYF.

V and J are TRBV4-3 and TRBJ2-4; D might be TRBD1 or TRBD2, each matching 5 bases. Germline V gene sequence: CDR1 LGHNA, CDR2 YSLEER. The V and J ends lost 4 bases and 7 bases respectively, with 17 bases between them. The CDR3 contains 15 residues. CDR3 coding DNA: TGCGCCAGCAGCCCCTACTCCGGGACGCATAACATTCAGTACTTC. This encodes CASSPYSGTHNIQYF.

The chain is built from TRBV6-1 and TRBJ2-2; D possibly corresponds to TRBD1 (5 bases). Trimming removed 8 bases at V and 0 bases at J, with 13 bases between. This CDR3 has 15 amino acids. Per the germline V gene, CDR1 is MNHNS and CDR2 is SASEGT. The CDR3 DNA reads as TGTGCCAGCGCATACAGGAATACGAACACCGGGGAGCTGTTTTTT. Amino acids: CASAYRNTNTGELFF.